The present TCR beta chain was sequenced within a study of spatial heterogeneity in lung cancer. Turning to the study itself: Counts of TCR transcripts in tumor regions correlated strongly with a matched bulk RNA-seq T cell module score. Whole-study findings and limits: Tumor mutation count correlated with how many alpha and beta TCRs expanded intratumorally.

This sample's time point: sample taken at primary tumor resection. Sequencing of whole RNA from tumor, nontumor lung or frozen PBMC involved no sorting. At least ten counts were recorded for this clonotype. Its antigen remains unidentified. Individually, TCR cDNA molecules were each labelled with a unique molecular identifier. TCRdb re-called the 5' RACE reads through MiXCR, storing one row per CDR3 protein. Altogether 13,000 or so distinct CDR3 sequences are present, over 3% being singletons, with the ten largest covering 7% to 8%. The V end lost 1 base, the J end lost 7 bases, and 11 bases lay between the germline ends. CDR1 and CDR2 (germline): SGHRS, YFSETQ. The CDR3 runs 13 residues.

The sequenced sample was lung tumor tissue, obtained at surgery. This TCR came from a male donor with early-stage non-small cell lung cancer. This chain uses TRBV5-1 with TRBJ1-2, with D perhaps TRBD1 (5 bases). The CDR3 is CASSLFGAGGYTF. In DNA form, the CDR3 reads TGCGCCAGCAGCTTGTTTGGGGCCGGTGGCTACACCTTC.